What follows are 13 T cell receptor beta chains derived from one specimen sequenced in a study of post-analysis software for immune sequencing data. For these receptors, no antigen is known. Included in the TCR beta cDNA libraries were unique molecular identifiers. TCRdb called the PCR reads again in MiXCR, with one record for every CDR3 protein. This sample carries 800,000 to 950,000 distinct CDR3 sequences, around 53% of them seen once, and the ten largest clones take 4% to 5.5%. The study's findings and limits: TRBV5-6, TRBV5-1 and TRBV20-1 were among roughly 5 TRBV segments more frequent in patients than controls.

Sequenced input: blood. Receptor source: a girl aged 10-17 years with multiple sclerosis.

The chain recombines TRBV5-1 with TRBJ1-1, with D unclear. V dropped 0 bases and J dropped 0 bases, with 15 bases sitting between them. The CDR3 contains 17 residues. Looked up from germline, CDR1 is SGHRS and CDR2 is YFSETQ. This chain's CDR3 is CASSLELGSVMNTEAFF. For the CDR3, the DNA is TGCGCCAGCAGCTTGGAGTTGGGATCCGTCATGAACACTGAAGCTTTCTTT.

This clonotype was seen more than once but under ten times. The CDR3 sequence is CASSEGARNEQFF. DNA for the CDR3: TGCGCCAGCAGTGAGGGAGCCCGGAATGAGCAGTTCTTC. V and J are TRBV10-2 and TRBJ2-1; unclear D gene. The germline gives CDR1 WSHSY, CDR2 SAAADI. Trimming removed 2 bases from V and 7 bases from J, with 9 bases in between. This CDR3 spans 13 amino acids.

The chain carries TRBV4-2 and TRBJ2-2; the match to TRBD2 covers 10 bases. CDR3 length equals 17 residues. V lost 4 bases to trimming and J lost 3 bases; unmatched junction nucleotides: 8. Looked up from germline, CDR1 is LGHNA and CDR2 is YNFKEQ. The CDR3 nucleotides read TGTGCCAGCAGCCTAGGCGTCAGCGGGAGGGACACCGGGGAGCTGTTTTTT. Residues: CASSLGVSGRDTGELFF.

This clonotype was detected a few times. The rearrangement joins TRBV5-1 to TRBJ2-5; 14 nucleotides match TRBD2. Germline trimming cut 8 bases from V and 5 bases from J; bases unmatched to any gene: 8. The germline V gene encodes CDR1 SGHRS and CDR2 YFSETQ. The CDR3 has 15 amino acids. Here the CDR3 DNA reads TGCGCCAGTATGCCCAGGACTAGCGGGAGGGAGACCCAGTACTTC. It translates to CASMPRTSGRETQYF. Filled out from reference TRBV5-1 and TRBJ2-5, the complete variable domain reads KAGVTQTPRYLIKTRGQQVTLSCSPISGHRSVSWYQQTPGQGLQFLFEYFSETQRNKGNFPGRFSGRQFSNSRSEMNVSTLELGDSALYLCASMPRTSGRETQYFGPGTRLLVL.

The CDR3 sequence: CATSRVFSNYGYTF. CDR3 bases: TGTGCCACCAGCAGAGTTTTCAGTAACTATGGCTACACCTTC. This sequence joins TRBV15 and TRBJ1-2; D not certain. Looked up from germline, CDR1 is LNHNV and CDR2 is YYDKDF (reference sequence). This CDR3 is 14 amino acids long. Trimming removed 1 base at V and 1 base at J, with 7 bases between.

The rearrangement joins TRBV12-3 or TRBV12-4 to TRBJ2-1; D may be TRBD2 (5 bases). Trimming shortened V by 6 bases and J by 0 bases, and 15 bases separated the two germline ends. This CDR3 is 16 amino acids long. The CDR3 protein is CASSPGVAGSYNEQFF. The CDR3 region has the DNA TGTGCCAGCAGCCCCGGGGTAGCTGGCTCCTACAATGAGCAGTTCTTC.

The DNA of the CDR3 is TGCGCCAGCAGCCAAGTGGGCGGGCCGCGGCAGTACTTC. It specifies CASSQVGGPRQYF. This chain uses TRBV4-1 with TRBJ2-7; a weak D match, TRBD2 (5 bases). This CDR3 contains 13 residues. The ends were cut back, 1 base at V and 9 bases at J, with 13 bases in the middle. Germline V gene lookup returns CDR1 MGHRA and CDR2 YSYEKL.

The rearrangement uses TRBV6-2 or TRBV6-3 and TRBJ2-5, with D tentatively TRBD1 or TRBD2 (5 bases each). The V gene's germline CDR1 is MNHEY and CDR2 SVGEGT. The CDR3 contains 15 residues. V lost 0 bases, J lost 1 base, and 9 bases lay in between. The CDR3 DNA follows: TGTGCCAGCAGTTACTCGGGGGTTACCCAAGAGACCCAGTACTTC. This translates into CASSYSGVTQETQYF.

This clonotype was observed a few times. The chain carries TRBV5-5 and TRBJ2-7, with D possibly being TRBD2 (6 bases). Deletions cut 3 bases from V and 1 base from J, with 11 bases between. The CDR3 is 14 amino acids. Germline V CDR1 and CDR2: SGHKS, YYEKEE (reference sequence). CDR3 DNA sequence: TGTGCCAGCAGCTCTCCGGGGGAGTCCTACGAGCAGTACTTC. Protein sequence: CASSSPGESYEQYF.

V gene TRBV29-1 combines with J gene TRBJ2-1; 13 positions match TRBD2. With 7 bases clipped from V and 7 bases from J, the junction kept 4 bases outside the gene matches. This CDR3 contains 13 residues. The V gene's germline CDR1 is SQVTM and CDR2 ANQGSEA. The CDR3 bases are TGCAGCGAGGGACTAGCGGGATGGAATGAGCAGTTCTTC. Encoded protein: CSEGLAGWNEQFF.

The genes are TRBV28 and TRBJ1-5; 10 positions agree with TRBD1. The V segment lost 8 bases and the J segment 4 bases; nucleotides outside the gene matches: 5. The CDR3 consists of 14 residues. From germline, CDR1 is MDHEN and CDR2 SYDVKM. The CDR3: CASLWTGGNQPQHF. In DNA, the CDR3 is TGTGCCAGCCTCTGGACAGGGGGAAATCAGCCCCAGCATTTT.

The V gene is TRBV5-1, the J gene TRBJ2-1; 8 bases align to TRBD2. The CDR3 runs to 14 residues. CDR1 SGHRS and CDR2 YFSETQ come from the germline V gene. J gave up 9 bases and V 2 bases, and 7 bases lay outside the gene matches. Written as DNA, the CDR3 is TGCGCCAGCAGCTTAAGCGGGAGTAGGGGTGAGCAGTTCTTC. It is translated as CASSLSGSRGEQFF.

The V call is TRBV27, the J call TRBJ1-2; D is unresolved. The CDR3 sequence is 12 residues long. The V end was cut by 6 bases, the J end by 8 bases, with 13 bases between. CDR1 is MNHEY and CDR2 is SMNVEV in the germline V gene (reference sequence). The CDR3 sequence is CASSPVQFGYTF. DNA for the CDR3: TGTGCCAGCAGCCCGGTCCAATTCGGCTACACCTTC.